This TCR beta chain was sequenced during a study of cytomegalovirus exposure and HLA in healthy donors. As for the study in general: From donors who were HLA-typed, an early data release held 80 million to 95 million unique TCRs. Study-wide points: Earlier analysis found most TCR beta V segments productive about 90% or about 30% of the time.

It was with 60 Vbeta and 13 Jbeta primers that the PCR ran. The repertoire was sequenced with immunoSEQ multiplex PCR; TCRdb's copy has only in-frame clones and lacks some. The table shows around 170,000 clones, with roughly four fifths occurring only once. A few counts support this clone. The antigen is unknown. The CDR3 is 16 amino acids. V dropped 4 bases and J dropped 0; count of bases not matched to a gene: 9. Germline lookup yields CDR1 SGHDT and CDR2 YYEEEE. Material for sequencing was PBMCs. The clonotype comes from a middle-aged man in good health and CMV-seronegative. The chain links TRBV5-6 to TRBJ2-7; 8 positions match TRBD2. CDR3 coding DNA: TGTGCCAGCAGCGGCCGGGGGGGGACGGGCTCCTACGAGCAGTACGTC. Protein product: CASSGRGGTGSYEQYV.